This section outlines one T cell receptor beta chain sequence together with its context. TCRdb keeps only in-frame clones here, not all; method: immunoSEQ multiplex PCR. The sample lists around 80,000 clones, approximately 98% occurring once. Deletions cut 0 bases from V and 3 bases from J, with 6 bases between. CDR1 and CDR2 from the germline V gene are SGDLS and YYNGEE. The CDR3 spans 14 residues. This entry belongs to a study of technical replicates of blood from a few donors. This clonotype was sampled from a human donor in good health. The chain uses TRBV9 and TRBJ2-2, with D unresolved. Sequences were obtained from T cells isolated from PBMCs. DNA for the CDR3: TGTGCCAGCAGCGTAGTAGTTCACACCGGGGAGCTGTTTTTT. Amino acid sequence: CASSVVVHTGELFF.